This T cell receptor beta chain was sequenced for a study of T cell changes during pregnancy in multiple sclerosis. The length of the CDR3 is 13 residues. Trimming took 0 bases from V and 2 from J, leaving 4 bases between them. Germline V gene data show CDR1 as SGHVS and CDR2 as FQNEAQ. Clones were sequenced by immunoSEQ multiplex PCR, and TCRdb holds only the in-frame ones, with some missing. The sample includes roughly 120,000 clones, 90% to 95% seen only once; the top ten take less than 7.5%. This rearrangement joins TRBV7-8 to TRBJ1-2; D not resolved. The sequencing used peripheral blood, collected before pregnancy. The TCR was taken from a female donor with multiple sclerosis, enrolled in a pregnancy study. The CDR3 here is CASSLARNYGYTF. The CDR3 DNA sequence: TGTGCCAGCAGCTTAGCGCGAAACTATGGCTACACCTTC.